This entry is about one TCR beta chain. Generated by immunoSEQ multiplex PCR, the TCRdb table keeps only in-frame clones and is missing some. Of about 86,000 clones detected, over 80% appear once; the ten largest clones hold over 0.95%. The data were taken from a study of blood T cell repertoires in COVID-19. Overall study context: T cells, B-cell-depleted T cells, or PBMCs provided the cDNA or gDNA that served as material.

The germline CDR1 and CDR2 sequences are MDHEN and SYDVKM. The CDR3 has 15 residues. Trimming cost V 3 bases and J 1 base, with 10 bases left between them. Input material: peripheral blood. This chain joins TRBV28 and TRBJ2-1, with a tentative D call TRBD1 (6 bases). This TCR derives from a human donor in a cohort sampled during active COVID-19. DNA for the CDR3: TGTGCCAGCAGTTTGGGGGCGACTTCCTACAATGAGCAGTTCTTC. Protein: CASSLGATSYNEQFF.